The clone carrying this TCR beta chain turned up a few times. This entry is derived from a study of patients and donors after allogeneic stem cell transplantation. TCRdb ran MiXCR on the RT-PCR reads and lists one entry per CDR3 protein. The sample lists over 130,000 distinct CDR3 sequences, about 36% seen once, with roughly 52% in the top ten. The CDR3 has 16 residues. CDR1 and CDR2 (germline): SGDLS, YYNGEE. Trimming removed 1 base from V and 2 bases from J, with 15 bases in between. The chain combines TRBV9 with TRBJ2-5; possible D gene TRBD1, 6 bases. This TCR was recovered from a human donor who was either an allogeneic HSCT recipient or a stem cell or donor lymphocyte infusion donor (not recorded which). It is not recorded whose cells these are; they may come from a transplant donor. Sequences were obtained from blood, either unsorted or a sorted T cell fraction (not recorded which). This CDR3 is CASSVIPDRDQETQYF. CDR3 coding DNA: TGTGCCAGCAGCGTAATACCGGACAGAGATCAAGAGACCCAGTACTTC.